The following is a T cell receptor (beta chain) sequence with its context. The target antigen is unknown. The entry originates in a study of shared clonotypes between healthy human individuals. Study context: Donors were two women and a few men aged 18 to 49. Broader study findings: Rarefaction revealed incomplete sorted-subset sequencing despite large depth. Naive subsets generally had larger estimated richness than memory subsets.

Per the study methods: Junction-only immunoSEQ sequences carried no quality scores, so filtering differed. Measured with immunoSEQ multiplex PCR; TCRdb has only the in-frame clones, and not every one. For V, J and clone size, that table is used; D and trimming come from the DNA. The sample lists 980,000 or so clones; about 80% were seen once. The CDR3 runs 19 residues. The J segment lost 6 bases and the V segment lost 5 bases, leaving 24 bases of the junction unmatched. The germline V gene encodes CDR1 SEHNR and CDR2 FQNEAQ (reference sequence). The chain joins TRBV7-9 to TRBJ2-7, with TRBD1 matching over 8 bases. The sequenced material came from memory CD4+ T cells sorted from blood. Noted subset: CD45RA-negative fraction. The sequence was obtained from a man aged 18 to 29 in good health. CDR3 sequence (DNA): TGTGCCAGCAGCCGCAAGACTCTTAACATGACAGGGGTAGATGGCGAGCAGTACTTC. This gives the protein CASSRKTLNMTGVDGEQYF.